This T cell receptor (beta chain) was observed in a study of cytotoxic CD8 clonotypes in ibrutinib-treated CLL. Sequencing was designed to attain a depth spanning 1 in 200,000 to 1 in 1 million T cells. Produced via immunoSEQ multiplex PCR; TCRdb's table is partial and in-frame only. The sample includes some 310,000 clones, around four fifths seen only once; the top ten take 5% to 7%. Study-wide findings and caveats: Under therapy, public clonotypes either contracted or stayed stable, and they were uncommon. Baseline clonality, above age-matched healthy donor levels, tracked circulating CD8+ T-cell counts.

Of note for this clone: Its antigen is undetermined.

The receptor was derived from a human donor with chronic lymphocytic leukemia. This sample comprised PBMCs, obtained before ibrutinib treatment.

In nucleotides, the CDR3 is TGCAGCGTTCGGGACAGCATAACATACGAGCAGTACTTC. It specifies CSVRDSITYEQYF. V is TRBV29-1 and J is TRBJ2-7, with TRBD1 identical over 7 bases. V shed 5 bases, J shed 4 bases, and the junction held 8 bases outside the gene matches. CDR3 length: 13 residues. In germline, CDR1 is SQVTM, CDR2 ANQGSEA.